This TCR beta chain was retrieved from a study of OX40 agonist ivuxolimab in advanced cancers. TCRdb keeps only in-frame clones here, not all; method: immunoSEQ multiplex PCR. The table shows 89,000 or so clones, with around 88% occurring only once. This CDR3 comprises 16 residues. Germline V gene sequence: CDR1 MDHEN, CDR2 SYDVKM. With V trimmed by 5 bases and J by 5 bases, 14 bases remained unmatched. Here the sequenced sample was CD4+ or CD8+ T cells sorted from blood, taken in a trial of the OX40 agonist ivuxolimab. The TCR sequence derives from an adult with an advanced solid tumor such as melanoma, head and neck, liver or kidney cancer. V and J are TRBV28 and TRBJ1-2, with 7 bases fitting TRBD1. Here the CDR3 reads CASSQTGPGGGYGYTF. The CDR3 nucleotides are TGTGCCAGCAGTCAGACAGGGCCCGGCGGTGGGTATGGCTACACCTTC.